This T cell receptor beta chain was retrieved from a study of blood T cell repertoires in COVID-19. The overall study: T cells, B-cell-depleted T cells, or PBMCs provided the cDNA or gDNA that served as material.

Across fewer than 25 US areas, participants ranged in age from about 18 to 100 years. Cohort placement rested on clinical history that participants reported themselves. Germline V gene lookup returns CDR1 SQVTM and CDR2 ANQGSEA. This CDR3 is built from 13 residues. Trimming left V 4 bases short and J 3 bases short, with 12 bases between. Original analysis: Nucleated cell number was recorded as an estimate derived from reference gene primer amplification. This table comes from immunoSEQ multiplex PCR, and its TCRdb copy is limited to in-frame clones, with some not included. For V, J and clone size, that table is used; D and trimming come from the DNA. The data show about 210,000 clones, about nine tenths seen once.

Sequencing was performed on PBMCs or T cells enriched from blood (not recorded which). The rearrangement joins TRBV29-1 to TRBJ2-5; D possibly corresponds to TRBD1 (5 bases). This TCR came from a man aged 18-30 years with acute COVID-19. The CDR3 sequence is CSVGYRPEETQYF. The CDR3 nucleotides are TGCAGCGTTGGATACAGGCCCGAAGAGACCCAGTACTTC.